The T cell receptor (beta chain) under discussion was sequenced for a study of Ad26.COV2.S vaccination and SARS-CoV-2 variants. Study-level points and caveats: Vaccinated individuals (as opposed to placebo recipients) had higher spike-specific TCR breadth. The authors reported substantial breadth in spike-specific CD8+ and CD4+ T cell responses after vaccination.

This table comes from immunoSEQ multiplex PCR, and its TCRdb copy is limited to in-frame clones, with some not included. The table records roughly 240,000 clones, 85% to 90% of them present only once. J gave up 8 bases and V 3 bases, and 7 bases lay outside the gene matches. This CDR3 spans 14 amino acids. CDR1 is PRHDT, CDR2 FYEKMQ, per germline (reference sequence). About this clone itself: Its antigen is still unknown.

Stated treatment: 19 received Ad26.COV2.S at low or high dose, single or two shots; several received placebo; per-sample allocation not given. After the first vaccine or placebo injection, samples were drawn on day 63. The specimen comprised peripheral blood, sampled in a trial of Ad26.COV2.S vaccine versus placebo. The chain employs TRBV13 and TRBJ2-3; 8 bases line up with TRBD1. This clonotype was obtained from a person aged 18-65 years who received the Ad26.COV2.S COVID-19 vaccine or a placebo. In DNA, the CDR3 is TGTGCCAGCAGCTTTGACAGGGGTCCGCGTACGCAGTATTTT. Residues: CASSFDRGPRTQYF.